One sample yielded the 22 T cell receptor beta chains listed below, sequenced in a study of blood T cell repertoires in COVID-19. Profiling relied on immunoSEQ multiplex PCR, and the TCRdb table lists in-frame clones only, not all of them. The table has under 250,000 clones, 80% to 85% seen once. Sequencing was performed on peripheral blood. The receptors come from a man aged 35 to 55 with acute or convalescent COVID-19.

This chain connects TRBV13 to TRBJ2-5; 8 bases map to TRBD1. V lost 1 base and J lost 4; bases outside the gene matches: 11. This CDR3 contains 17 residues. The germline V gene has CDR1 PRHDT and CDR2 FYEKMQ (reference sequence). DNA for the CDR3: TGTGCCAGCAGCTTAGAAGGACAGGGAAGAAGGAGAGAGACCCAGTACTTC. Translated, it gives CASSLEGQGRRRETQYF.

In this sample, this clone turned up a few times. At the DNA level, this CDR3 is encoded by other sequences in the same sample as well. V and J are TRBV3-1 (or the pseudogene TRBV3-2) and TRBJ2-7; D uncertain. V was clipped by 3 bases and J by 6 bases, with 9 bases between them. Germline V gene data show CDR1 as LGHDT and CDR2 as YNNKEL (reference sequence). This CDR3 region has 12 residues. The CDR3 nucleotides read TGTGCCAGCAGCCAGGCGGAGAGCGAGCAGTACTTC. Translated, it gives CASSQAESEQYF.

This clone showed up many times. The chain recombines TRBV2 with TRBJ1-5, with 8 nucleotides matching TRBD1. This CDR3 is built from 16 residues. Germline loops: CDR1 SNHLY, CDR2 FYNNEI. With 6 bases clipped from V and 0 bases from J, the junction kept 7 bases outside the gene matches. The CDR3 sequence is CASSGTGIISNQPQHF. The CDR3 bases are TGTGCCAGCAGCGGGACAGGAATAATTAGCAATCAGCCCCAGCATTTT.

The rearrangement uses TRBV19 and TRBJ1-1, with 8 bases matching TRBD1. The CDR3 contains 13 residues. CDR1 is LNHDA and CDR2 is SQIVND in the germline V gene (reference sequence). V trimming: 8 bases; J trimming: 3 bases; junction bases outside the gene matches: 5. The CDR3: CASVTGGDTEAFF. CDR3 DNA: TGTGCCAGTGTTACAGGGGGGGACACTGAAGCTTTCTTT. Full variable domain (remainder filled in from reference TRBV19 and TRBJ1-1): DGGITQSPKYLFRKEGQNVTLSCEQNLNHDAMYWYRQDPGQGLRLIYYSQIVNDFQKGDIAEGYSVSREKKESFPLTVTSAQKNPTAFYLCASVTGGDTEAFFGQGTRLTVV.

J is TRBJ2-7 and V is TRBV19; TRBD1 matches at 8 bases. The CDR3 has 16 amino acids. The V and J ends lost 1 base and 0 bases, in that order; junction bases with no gene match: 5. Germline V gives CDR1 LNHDA, CDR2 SQIVND (reference sequence). The DNA for the CDR3 is TGTGCCAGTAGTATAGGGCCGGGACAGGACTCCTACGAGCAGTACTTC. This sequence encodes CASSIGPGQDSYEQYF.

The CDR3 coding sequence is TGCGCCAGCAGCCTGACAGGGGGTATCTATCAGCCCCAGCATTTT. Amino acid sequence: CASSLTGGIYQPQHF. The chain is built from TRBV5-1 and TRBJ1-5, with 9 bases that match TRBD1. The CDR3 length is 15 residues. Per the germline V gene, CDR1 is SGHRS and CDR2 is YFSETQ. After removal of 4 bases from V and 5 bases from J, the junction contained 7 bases not matched to a gene.

This clone was found once. Other DNA sequences in this sample translate to the same CDR3. CDR3 loop: CASSLRQGSTEAFF. In DNA, the CDR3 is TGCGCCAGCAGCCTACGACAGGGGAGCACTGAAGCTTTCTTT. The chain couples TRBV5-1 to TRBJ1-1; 8 bases are a match to TRBD1. Germline V gives CDR1 SGHRS, CDR2 YFSETQ. The CDR3 runs to 14 residues. V gave up 4 bases and J gave up 4 bases; unmatched junction bases: 6.

The rearrangement joins TRBV9 to TRBJ1-5; no definite D call. The CDR3 has 14 amino acids. Germline V gene sequence: CDR1 SGDLS, CDR2 YYNGEE. Between the trimmed V and J ends, which lost 3 bases and 5 bases, there was a span of 12 bases. CDR3 region: CASSAADRDQPQHF. In DNA, the CDR3 is TGTGCCAGCAGCGCAGCGGACCGCGATCAGCCCCAGCATTTT.

Note on this clone: One end of the junction fails to match germline, which may point to a read error. The CDR3 sequence is CASSTSQSVEQYF. CDR3 nucleotides: TGTGCCTCGAGTACTAGCCAGAGCGTCGAGCAGTACTTC. This chain connects TRBV30 to TRBJ2-7, with D perhaps matching TRBD2 (6 bases). Germline V gene data show CDR1 as GTSNPN and CDR2 as SVGIG (reference sequence). The CDR3 spans 13 residues.

V is TRBV5-1 and J is TRBJ2-2; no clear D. In germline, CDR1 is SGHRS, CDR2 YFSETQ. The CDR3 consists of 16 residues. V was trimmed by 4 bases and J by 2 bases, leaving 15 bases between them. The CDR3 is CASSVSTTLNTGELFF. In DNA form, the CDR3 reads TGCGCCAGCAGCGTTTCGACGACATTAAACACCGGGGAGCTGTTTTTT. The full variable domain, rest sourced from reference TRBV5-1 and TRBJ2-2, is KAGVTQTPRYLIKTRGQQVTLSCSPISGHRSVSWYQQTPGQGLQFLFEYFSETQRNKGNFPGRFSGRQFSNSRSEMNVSTLELGDSALYLCASSVSTTLNTGELFFGEGSRLTVL.

This chain connects TRBV10-2 to TRBJ2-3; 13 nucleotides agree with TRBD2. CDR1 and CDR2 (germline): WSHSY, SAAADI. The CDR3 runs to 15 residues. The V segment lost 5 bases and the J segment 5 bases; nucleotides outside the gene matches: 4. This CDR3 is CASSRLAGGRDTQYF. Here the CDR3 DNA reads TGCGCCAGCAGTCGACTAGCGGGGGGTCGAGATACGCAGTATTTT.

This sequence joins TRBV19 and TRBJ1-6; D ambiguous. This CDR3 spans 17 amino acids. Germline V CDR1 and CDR2: LNHDA, SQIVND (reference sequence). V shed 5 bases and J shed 3 bases, with 17 bases lying between them. CDR3 in DNA: TGTGCCAGTAGTCCCTGGACTGGATCTAACTATAATTCACCCCTCCACTTT. Translating it yields CASSPWTGSNYNSPLHF.

The chain links TRBV7-2 to TRBJ1-2; D is ambiguous. This CDR3 region has 15 residues. CDR1 and CDR2 (germline): SGHTA, FQGNSA. V was shortened by 5 bases and J by 3 bases, with 16 bases between the two germline ends. As DNA, the CDR3 is TGTGCCAGCAGCGATACCCGACAATTTGACTATGGCTACACCTTC. This encodes CASSDTRQFDYGYTF.

The V gene is TRBV5-1, the J gene TRBJ2-7; 7 nucleotides match TRBD2. The V gene's germline CDR1 is SGHRS and CDR2 YFSETQ. The length of the CDR3 is 15 residues. The J segment lost 3 bases and the V segment lost 0 bases, leaving 6 bases of the junction unmatched. CDR3 sequence reads: CASSLEGGSLYEQYF. The DNA for the CDR3 is TGCGCCAGCAGCTTGGAGGGCGGGAGTCTCTACGAGCAGTACTTC.

This rearrangement joins TRBV3-1 (or the pseudogene TRBV3-2) to TRBJ2-1; D is ambiguous. V was cut by 3 bases and J by 10 bases, with 10 bases left in between. This CDR3 has 12 amino acids. The germline CDR1 and CDR2 sequences are LGHDT and YNNKEL (reference sequence). The CDR3 reads CASSQRPPEQFF. The CDR3 nucleotides are TGTGCCAGCAGCCAGCGCCCCCCGGAGCAGTTCTTC.

The chain couples TRBV28 to TRBJ2-3; TRBD1 matches 9 bases. The CDR3 spans 16 residues. The germline gives CDR1 MDHEN, CDR2 SYDVKM. V lost 7 bases and J lost 5; bases outside the gene matches: 13. The CDR3 reads CASKPPGQGLEDTQYF. CDR3 bases: TGTGCCAGCAAACCACCGGGACAGGGCTTGGAAGATACGCAGTATTTT.

The rearrangement joins TRBV7-9 to TRBJ2-3; 7 positions match TRBD2. The germline gives CDR1 SEHNR, CDR2 FQNEAQ (reference sequence). The CDR3 contains 11 residues. The V segment lost 8 bases and the J segment 4 bases; nucleotides outside the gene matches: 0. CDR3 sequence (DNA): TGTGCCAGCGCGGGGGCAGATACGCAGTATTTT. This sequence encodes CASAGADTQYF.

V and J are TRBV11-2 and TRBJ2-1; 10 bases line up with TRBD2. Trimming removed 7 bases from V and 10 bases from J; junction bases left unmatched: 16. The CDR3 covers 16 residues. Germline-derived CDR1 and CDR2 are SGHAT and FQNNGV. CDR3 sequence reads: CASTIQFLAGASEQFF. CDR3 nucleotide sequence: TGTGCCAGCACCATTCAGTTCCTAGCGGGGGCGTCGGAGCAGTTCTTC.

This clone was detected a few times. The rearrangement uses TRBV2 and TRBJ2-3; TRBD1 is a possible D gene (6 bases). This CDR3 is 13 amino acids long. CDR1 and CDR2 (germline): SNHLY, FYNNEI. The V gene lost 5 bases and the J gene lost 5 bases, with 11 bases spanning the gap. The CDR3 DNA sequence: TGTGCCAGCAGTAACGTAGGGGGAGATACGCAGTATTTT. It is translated as CASSNVGGDTQYF.

The chain employs TRBV3-1 (or the pseudogene TRBV3-2) and TRBJ2-1; 7 positions match TRBD2. The CDR3 has 14 residues. Germline loops: CDR1 LGHDT, CDR2 YNNKEL (reference sequence). V lost 4 bases, J lost 7 bases, and 7 bases stayed unmatched. CDR3 bases: TGTGCCAGCAGCCTAGCGGGTGGGGGAAATGAGCAGTTCTTC. The encoded protein is CASSLAGGGNEQFF.

This clone was observed once. The gene calls are TRBV6-5 and TRBJ2-7; TRBD1 agrees at 9 bases. The CDR3 is made up of 15 amino acids. V lost 7 bases and J lost 4; bases outside the gene matches: 11. Germline lookup yields CDR1 MNHEY and CDR2 SVGAGI. DNA of the CDR3: TGTGCCAGCACACCCACCGGGACAGGGCCTTACGAGCAGTACTTC. It is translated as CASTPTGTGPYEQYF.

This clone was counted only a few times. The chain has TRBV9 and TRBJ1-2; 12 bases align to TRBD1. With V trimmed by 3 bases and J by 4 bases, 7 bases remained unmatched. The CDR3 totals 16 residues. Looked up from germline, CDR1 is SGDLS and CDR2 is YYNGEE. The CDR3: CASSASGTGGPYGYTF. The CDR3 DNA reads as TGTGCCAGCAGCGCCTCCGGGACAGGGGGCCCCTATGGCTACACCTTC. The entire variable domain, with the rest obtained from reference TRBV9 and TRBJ1-2, is as follows: DSGVTQTPKHLITATGQRVTLRCSPRSGDLSVYWYQQSLDQGLQFLIQYYNGEERAKGNILERFSAQQFPDLHSELNLSSLELGDSALYFCASSASGTGGPYGYTFGSGTRLTVV.